This paragraph covers one T cell receptor beta chain sequence. Antigen specificity is unknown. This sample is part of a study of identical twins. Study-level findings and limits: Sequences that were out-of-frame, alpha and twin-shared displayed an excess of low generation probability.

A universal primer site was added by template switching, and unique molecular identifiers were carried by the cDNA. MiXCR was run by TCRdb on the 5' RACE reads, yielding one entry per CDR3 protein. This sample has over 250,000 distinct CDR3 sequences; just under 9.5% occur once, and the top ten carry 6% to 8.5%. These data also featured in a second study, about yellow fever vaccine responses in identical twins.

The specimen sequenced was CD8+ T cells sorted from blood. This TCR was sampled from a woman aged 18-30 years in good health.

The CDR3 reads CSARETRLNTEAFF. The CDR3 DNA is TGCAGTGCTAGAGAGACCAGGCTGAACACTGAAGCTTTCTTT. This chain links TRBV20-1 with TRBJ1-1; D call uncertain. The germline CDR1 and CDR2 sequences are DFQATT and SNEGSKA (reference sequence). Trimming removed 0 bases from V and 0 bases from J, with 8 bases in between. This CDR3 region has 14 residues.